Listed below are T cell receptor beta chains from one sample, sequenced in a study of blood T cell repertoires in COVID-19. Clones were sequenced by immunoSEQ multiplex PCR, and TCRdb holds only the in-frame ones, with some missing. This table holds over 150,000 clones, more than 75% found once. Sequencing used peripheral blood. Receptor source: a middle-aged man with acute or convalescent COVID-19. CDR3s include the opening cysteine and the closing phenylalanine or tryptophan. The D gene is left open where the match is weak. Size tells how often a clone was seen (once, few, many) or the class of an expanded clone, and some rows leave it out.

D	V	J	size	CDR3	DNA
.	TRBV6-5	TRBJ1-2	.	CASTPREGYGYTF	TGTGCCAGCACCCCCCGGGAGGGCTATGGCTACACCTTC
.	TRBV7-9	TRBJ1-6	.	CASSLEWSGQRGNSPLHF	TGTGCCAGCAGCTTAGAATGGAGCGGGCAGAGGGGTAATTCACCCCTCCACTTT
.	TRBV14	TRBJ2-1	.	CASSQASPVSRQFF	TGTGCCAGCAGCCAGGCTAGCCCAGTAAGCAGGCAGTTCTTC
.	TRBV25-1	TRBJ2-7	.	CASSQDSSYEQYF	TGTGCCAGCAGCCAGGACAGCTCCTACGAGCAGTACTTC
TRBD1	TRBV12-3/TRBV12-4	TRBJ1-4	.	CASRQGAGEKLFF	TGTGCCAGCAGGCAGGGGGCGGGTGAAAAACTGTTTTTT
TRBD1	TRBV6-2/TRBV6-3	TRBJ2-5	.	CASSSLGQGGETQYF	TGTGCCAGCAGTTCTTTAGGACAGGGAGGCGAGACCCAGTACTTC
.	TRBV28	TRBJ1-4	.	CASRPSVGKLFF	TGTGCCAGCAGACCCAGCGTGGGAAAACTGTTTTTT
.	TRBV5-1	TRBJ2-3	.	CASSSGLNTDTQYF	TGCGCCAGCAGCTCGGGACTTAACACAGATACGCAGTATTTT
.	TRBV7-2	TRBJ1-2	once	CASTVAGVYGYTF	TGTGCCAGCACGGTAGCGGGAGTCTATGGCTACACCTTC
TRBD1	TRBV10-3	TRBJ1-4	.	CAISDGRGLTTNEKLFF	TGTGCCATCAGTGATGGCAGGGGGCTCACAACTAATGAAAAACTGTTTTTT
TRBD1	TRBV14	TRBJ2-1	.	CASSQLTGGSYNEQFF	TGTGCCAGCAGCCAACTGACAGGGGGCTCGTACAATGAGCAGTTCTTC
.	TRBV5-1	TRBJ2-6	.	CASSSPGANVLTF	TGCGCCAGCAGCTCCCCAGGGGCCAACGTCCTGACTTTC
.	TRBV4-2	TRBJ1-1	few	CASSQDYRPAFF	TGTGCCAGCAGCCAAGATTACAGGCCAGCTTTCTTT
TRBD2	TRBV4-1	TRBJ2-3	.	CASSPYGTSGEYTDTQYF	TGCGCCAGCAGCCCGTATGGGACTAGCGGGGAGTACACAGATACGCAGTATTTT
.	TRBV5-4	TRBJ2-7	few	CASSSTGSHEQYF	TGTGCCAGCAGCTCTACAGGGTCCCACGAGCAGTACTTC
TRBD2	TRBV6-2/TRBV6-3	TRBJ2-1	.	CASSGLVVNEQFF	TGTGCCAGCAGTGGACTAGTAGTCAATGAGCAGTTCTTC
TRBD2	TRBV24-1	TRBJ2-3	once	CATSKASGGADTQYF	TGTGCCACCAGTAAAGCCAGCGGGGGGGCAGATACGCAGTATTTT
.	TRBV6-1	TRBJ1-1	.	CASSEPGFEAFF	TGTGCCAGCAGTGAGCCGGGGTTTGAAGCTTTCTTT
TRBD1	TRBV7-3	TRBJ2-3	.	CASSSGGRTDTQYF	TGTGCCAGCAGTTCAGGGGGTCGGACAGATACGCAGTATTTT
.	TRBV2	TRBJ1-3	.	CASSGDDRSSGNTIYF	TGTGCCAGCAGTGGCGACGACAGAAGCTCTGGAAACACCATATATTTT
.	TRBV7-9	TRBJ1-1	.	CASSLDRNTEAFF	TGTGCCAGCAGCTTAGACAGGAACACTGAAGCTTTCTTT
.	TRBV3-1/TRBV3-2	TRBJ2-7	.	CASSQDLPGKQYF	TGTGCCAGCAGCCAAGATCTGCCAGGGAAGCAGTACTTC
TRBD2	TRBV5-1	TRBJ2-7	few	CASSLWGAGEQYF	TGCGCCAGCAGCCTGTGGGGAGCGGGGGAGCAGTACTTC
.	TRBV19	TRBJ2-2	.	CASMYGVGTGELFF	TGTGCCAGTATGTACGGGGTGGGCACCGGGGAGCTGTTTTTT
.	TRBV2	TRBJ1-5	.	CASSGTGNQPQHF	TGTGCCAGCAGTGGAACGGGGAATCAGCCCCAGCATTTT
TRBD2	TRBV7-3	TRBJ2-3	.	CASSRWGLAGDADTQYF	TGTGCCAGCAGCCGATGGGGGCTAGCGGGGGACGCAGATACGCAGTATTTT
.	TRBV10-1	TRBJ2-1	.	CASSEHVNNEQFF	TGCGCCAGCAGTGAACACGTCAACAATGAGCAGTTCTTC
TRBD1	TRBV7-2	TRBJ2-2	.	CASSLGTGSTGELFF	TGTGCCAGCAGCTTAGGGACAGGCTCCACCGGGGAGCTGTTTTTT
.	TRBV5-4	TRBJ2-3	.	CASSPRPTDTQYF	TGTGCCAGCAGCCCTCGTCCCACAGATACGCAGTATTTT
.	TRBV5-4	TRBJ2-3	.	CASSNWDIRTDTQYF	TGTGCCAGCAGTAATTGGGACATTCGCACAGATACGCAGTATTTT
TRBD2	TRBV6-1	TRBJ2-1	few	CASSGKLAGGYNEQFF	TGTGCCAGCAGTGGGAAACTAGCGGGGGGCTACAATGAGCAGTTCTTC
TRBD2	TRBV11-2	TRBJ2-1	.	CASSSGGYNEQFF	TGTGCCAGCAGCTCGGGAGGTTACAATGAGCAGTTCTTC
.	TRBV11-2	TRBJ1-3	.	CASSLGAVSSGNTIYF	TGTGCCAGCAGCTTAGGCGCGGTGAGCTCTGGAAACACCATATATTTT
.	TRBV9	TRBJ2-3	.	CASSLGQTISTDTQYF	TGTGCCAGCAGCCTGGGGCAGACCATTAGCACAGATACGCAGTATTTT
.	TRBV19	TRBJ2-2	.	CASSSQGSGELFF	TGTGCCAGTAGTAGTCAGGGTTCCGGGGAGCTGTTTTTT
TRBD1	TRBV5-4	TRBJ1-6	.	CASSRGQGSYNSPLHF	TGTGCCAGCAGCCGCGGACAGGGGTCCTATAATTCACCCCTCCACTTT
.	TRBV9	TRBJ2-7	.	CASSVDLGGYEQYF	TGTGCCAGCAGCGTAGATTTAGGGGGCTACGAGCAGTACTTC
.	TRBV2	TRBJ2-1	.	CASTGLLNEQFF	TGTGCCAGCACGGGACTCCTTAATGAGCAGTTCTTC
TRBD1	TRBV5-1	TRBJ1-2	.	CASSKDRVEGYTF	TGCGCCAGCAGCAAGGACAGGGTTGAGGGCTACACCTTC
.	TRBV11-2	TRBJ2-5	once	CASRRGETQYF	TGTGCCAGCAGGAGAGGGGAGACCCAGTACTTC
TRBD1	TRBV3-1/TRBV3-2	TRBJ2-2	.	CASSQDSVGTGGEKTGELFF	TGTGCCAGCAGCCAAGATAGTGTAGGGACAGGGGGCGAAAAAACCGGGGAGCTGTTTTTT
.	TRBV5-1	TRBJ1-1	.	CASSPGTNTEAFF	TGCGCCAGCAGCCCGGGGACAAACACTGAAGCTTTCTTT
.	TRBV12-5	TRBJ1-1	few	CASGLPPSEGRTEAFF	TGTGCTAGTGGTTTGCCTCCGAGTGAGGGGAGGACTGAAGCTTTCTTT
.	TRBV29-1	TRBJ2-7	.	CSVDTGNSYEQYF	TGCAGCGTCGACACTGGAAACAGTTACGAGCAGTACTTC
TRBD1	TRBV10-2	TRBJ2-6	few	CASSESTGQGGPSGANVLTF	TGCGCCAGCAGTGAGTCGACAGGACAGGGGGGGCCCTCTGGGGCCAACGTCCTGACTTTC
TRBD1	TRBV18	TRBJ1-1	.	CASSQPDRDTEAFF	TGTGCCAGCTCGCAGCCTGACAGGGACACTGAAGCTTTCTTT
TRBD1	TRBV27	TRBJ1-5	.	CASSLLSGGGQPQHF	TGTGCCAGCAGTTTACTTTCAGGGGGCGGCCAGCCCCAGCATTTT